This is a list of T cell receptor beta chains from one sample in a study of patients and donors after allogeneic stem cell transplantation. MiXCR, applied by TCRdb to the RT-PCR reads, yields one record per CDR3 protein. The sample includes approximately 430,000 distinct CDR3 sequences, about a sixth seen only once; the top ten take less than 8.5%. Specimen: blood, either unsorted or a sorted T cell fraction (not recorded which). The receptor source for this set is a human donor who was either an allogeneic HSCT recipient or a stem cell or donor lymphocyte infusion donor (not recorded which). It is not recorded whose cells these are; they may come from a transplant donor. Both conserved end residues are part of each CDR3. The D gene is left open where the match is weak. Clone size appears in some rows only: once, few, many, or a class for an expanded clone.

>TRBV28|TRBJ1-2|TRBD1|few
TGTGCCAGCAGTTTAAATCTTGGGACAGTTACTAACTATGGCTACACCTTC
CASSLNLGTVTNYGYTF
>TRBV27|TRBJ2-5|NA|few
TGTGCCAGCAGTTTATCCGTTGGTGAGACCCAGTACTTC
CASSLSVGETQYF
>TRBV4-3|TRBJ2-6|TRBD1|few
TGCGCCAGCAGCCAAGATGCAGGGGGCAACGTCCTGACTTTC
CASSQDAGGNVLTF
>TRBV9|TRBJ2-1|TRBD2|NA
TGTGCCAGCAGCGTAGTTAGCGGGAGGGCTTACGACAATGAGCAGTTCTTC
CASSVVSGRAYDNEQFF
>TRBV3-1|TRBJ2-1|TRBD2|many
TGTGCCAGCAGCCAACGCGGGGGCAATGAGCAGTTCTTC
CASSQRGGNEQFF
>TRBV4-1|TRBJ1-2|NA|NA
TGCGCCAGCAGCCAACCTGCTGGGGGCTACACCTTC
CASSQPAGGYTF
>TRBV7-2|TRBJ2-3|TRBD1|few
TGTGCCAGCAGCTGGGGACAGGGGGCAGATACGCAGTATTTT
CASSWGQGADTQYF
>TRBV7-6|TRBJ2-2|TRBD2|many
TGTGCCAGCAGCGGACGGGGGGGCCCGATTACCGGGGAGCTGTTTTTT
CASSGRGGPITGELFF
>TRBV20-1|TRBJ1-4|TRBD1|NA
TGCAGTGCTAGAGAATGGAGGGGGCTTCGGGAAAAACTGTTTTTT
CSAREWRGLREKLFF
>TRBV6-1|TRBJ1-1|NA|NA
TGTGCCAGCAGCAGGGGACCGATGACGAACACTGAAGCTTTCTTT
CASSRGPMTNTEAFF
>TRBV12-3/TRBV12-4|TRBJ1-5|TRBD1|NA
TGTGCCAGCAGCCCAAGGACAGGGGCAAGCAATCAGCCCCAGCATTTT
CASSPRTGASNQPQHF
>TRBV24-1|TRBJ1-1|NA|few
TGTGCCACCAGTGATCCGGACGTGGACACTGAAGCTTTCTTT
CATSDPDVDTEAFF
>TRBV7-8|TRBJ2-7|TRBD1|few
TGTGCCAGCAGCGGCCGGGACAGGGTCTACGAGCAGTACTTC
CASSGRDRVYEQYF
>TRBV7-4|TRBJ2-3|TRBD1|few
TGTGCCAGCAGCCCGACAGGGGATAAATCAGATACGCAGTATTTT
CASSPTGDKSDTQYF
>TRBV12-3/TRBV12-4|TRBJ1-2|NA|many
TGTGCCAGCGGACCCTCTGAGGCCTACTATGGCTACACCTTC
CASGPSEAYYGYTF
>TRBV6-1|TRBJ2-6|NA|few
TGTGCCAGCACTGCAGGGGATAAGGCTGGGGCCAACGTCCTGACTTTC
CASTAGDKAGANVLTF
>TRBV6-1|TRBJ2-3|TRBD2|NA
TGTGCCAGCAACCCGTCGAGGCCGCGGGGGGGATTGACGCAGTATTTT
CASNPSRPRGGLTQYF
>TRBV4-1|TRBJ2-6|NA|NA
TGCGCCAGCAGCCCAGCGACAGCTAGCTCTGGGGCCAACGTCCTGACTTTC
CASSPATASSGANVLTF
>TRBV20-1|TRBJ2-3|NA|many
TGCAGTGCCCGCGGAGGGGCAGATACGCAGTATTTT
CSARGGADTQYF
>TRBV3-1|TRBJ1-2|TRBD1|NA
TGTGCCAGCAGCCTTGACAGGGATCACACCTTC
CASSLDRDHTF
>TRBV7-3|TRBJ2-6|NA|NA
TGTGCCAGCAGCTTAACTCGGAGCTCTGGGGCCAACGTCCTGACTTTC
CASSLTRSSGANVLTF
>TRBV4-2|TRBJ2-2|TRBD2|NA
TGTGCCAGCAGCCAAGATACGGGGGGACCGAACACCGGGGAGCTGTTTTTT
CASSQDTGGPNTGELFF
>TRBV7-8|TRBJ2-7|TRBD1|NA
TGTGCCAGCAGCTTAGATGGGACAGGGGCCTACGAGCAGTACTTC
CASSLDGTGAYEQYF
>TRBV7-8|TRBJ1-5|NA|few
TGTGCCAGCAGCTTAGAAGGTGGGGGGCGTAGGCAGCCCCAGCATTTT
CASSLEGGGRRQPQHF
>TRBV20-1|TRBJ2-5|TRBD1|few
TGCAGTGCCCCGACAGGGCTCCGAGAGACCCAGTACTTC
CSAPTGLRETQYF
>TRBV24-1|TRBJ2-2|TRBD1|few
TGTGCCACCAGTGTCCACGGACAGGGAACCGGGGAGCTGTTTTTT
CATSVHGQGTGELFF
>TRBV20-1|TRBJ1-1|TRBD1|NA
TGCAGTGCCACGGGACAGGGGGGCACTGAAGCTTTCTTT
CSATGQGGTEAFF
>TRBV5-1|TRBJ1-5|TRBD1|NA
TGCGCCAGCAGCTTAACAGGGGAAGTGAGTCAGCCCCAGCATTTT
CASSLTGEVSQPQHF
>TRBV2|TRBJ1-5|NA|few
TGTGCCAGCAGTGACGATTGGGCAGTATTGCATTTT
CASSDDWAVLHF
>TRBV18|TRBJ1-2|NA|NA
TGTGCCAGCTCACCGTTGGTGACGGAGGGCTACACCTTC
CASSPLVTEGYTF
>TRBV4-1|TRBJ2-5|NA|few
TGCGCCAGCAGCCTCACGAGGGGGGTAGGGGAGACCCAGTACTTC
CASSLTRGVGETQYF
>TRBV16|TRBJ2-7|TRBD1|NA
TGTGCCAGCAGCCAAACCGGGACAGGGGCCCACGAGCAGTACTTC
CASSQTGTGAHEQYF
>TRBV3-1|TRBJ1-1|NA|few
TGTGCCAGCAGCCAGTCCTACGGGGCCCTTGAAGCTTTCTTT
CASSQSYGALEAFF
>TRBV12-3/TRBV12-4|TRBJ2-7|NA|NA
TGTGCCAGCAGTTTCGGACAGAGGCGACTCTTTTCCCCGCGCCACGAGCAGTACTTC
CASSFGQRRLFSPRHEQYF
>TRBV2|TRBJ1-4|NA|NA
TGTGCCAGCAGTCCCCGGGGGGCAGGAGAAAAACTGTTTTTT
CASSPRGAGEKLFF
>TRBV5-1|TRBJ1-1|NA|many
TGCGCCAGCAGCTTGATGGGGTCTCTCATGAACACTGAAGCTTTCTTT
CASSLMGSLMNTEAFF
>TRBV3-1|TRBJ1-5|NA|many
TGTGCCAGCAGCCAACACAGGAATATCATCCAGCCCCAGCATTTT
CASSQHRNIIQPQHF
>TRBV7-9|TRBJ1-5|NA|NA
TGTGCCAGCAGCTCGCCAGGGGAACCCCAGCATTTT
CASSSPGEPQHF
>TRBV6-2/TRBV6-3|TRBJ2-3|NA|few
TGTGCCAGCAGTTACGAAGGGAGCACAGATACGCAGTATTTT
CASSYEGSTDTQYF
>TRBV20-1|TRBJ2-7|NA|few
TGCAGTGCACTCAGGATGGGAAGCGAGCAGTACTTC
CSALRMGSEQYF
>TRBV24-1|TRBJ2-2|NA|few
TGTGCCACCGGAAGGGACTCTAACACCGGGGAGCTGTTTTTT
CATGRDSNTGELFF
>TRBV6-5|TRBJ1-5|NA|NA
TGTGCCAGCAGTTACTCCTACTCCGGTCAGCCCCAGCATTTT
CASSYSYSGQPQHF
>TRBV14|TRBJ2-2|NA|few
TGTGCCAGCAGCCAAGGTGGCGCGGGTGGATCCGGGGAGCTGTTTTTT
CASSQGGAGGSGELFF
>TRBV20-1|TRBJ2-3|NA|many
TGCAGTGCTAGAGGCAGGACATTAATTCTAGAGGCGCAGTATTTT
CSARGRTLILEAQYF
>TRBV2|TRBJ1-2|NA|NA
TGTGCCAGCAGACCCGGGACTTATGGCTACACCTTC
CASRPGTYGYTF
>TRBV7-9|TRBJ1-2|NA|NA
TGTGCCAGCAGCCTAAGGACAGCTGGCTACACCTTC
CASSLRTAGYTF
>TRBV5-6|TRBJ2-3|TRBD1|few
TGTGCCAGCAGCTTGGGACAGGGGGGCGTCGCCGAACTCTCAGATACGCAGTATTTT
CASSLGQGGVAELSDTQYF
>TRBV12-3/TRBV12-4|TRBJ1-1|TRBD1|few
TGTGCCAGCAGTGCAACCTTTACAGGGGGCCGGAACACTGAAGCTTTCTTT
CASSATFTGGRNTEAFF
>TRBV12-3/TRBV12-4|TRBJ2-7|TRBD2|NA
TGTGCCAGCACCTCGACTAGCGGGAGCTACGAGCAGTACTTC
CASTSTSGSYEQYF
>TRBV6-2/TRBV6-3|TRBJ2-1|TRBD1|once
TGTGCCAGCAGCAACCGGGACAGGGGGCTCAATGAGCAGTTCTTC
CASSNRDRGLNEQFF
>TRBV12-3/TRBV12-4|TRBJ1-2|NA|NA
TGTGCCAGCAGTTTAGGAGGTGATGGCTACACCTTC
CASSLGGDGYTF
>TRBV7-8|TRBJ2-1|NA|NA
TGTGCCAGCAGCTTACGCCCGGTAAGCTCCTACAATGAGCAGTTCTTC
CASSLRPVSSYNEQFF
>TRBV27|TRBJ2-7|NA|NA
TGTGCCAGCAACAGCCCAAGGGACATCTACGAGCAGTACTTC
CASNSPRDIYEQYF
>TRBV5-1|TRBJ2-5|NA|few
TGCGCCAGCAGCTTGGCGGTAAAAGAGACCCAGTACTTC
CASSLAVKETQYF
>TRBV7-9|TRBJ1-5|NA|few
TGTGCCAGCAGTACCCACGGGGGGAGCAATCAGCCCCAGCATTTT
CASSTHGGSNQPQHF
>TRBV4-2|TRBJ1-4|TRBD1|NA
TGTGCCAGCAGCCAAGAATTCTATCGGGACAGGGACAATGAAAAACTGTTTTTT
CASSQEFYRDRDNEKLFF
>TRBV4-1|TRBJ2-2|NA|many
TGCGCCAGCAGCCAAGATGGTGGGGCGAGGACCGGGGAGCTGTTTTTT
CASSQDGGARTGELFF